This T cell receptor beta chain is from a study of T cells in Graves' hyperthyroidism and ophthalmopathy. The investigators amplified TCR beta CDR3 regions from RNA transcripts. First-round RT-PCR of the TCR CDR3 relied on the HTBI primer set. TCRdb analysed the multiplex PCR reads with MiXCR anew, one entry per CDR3 protein. The table lists some 350,000 distinct CDR3 sequences, more than 15% of them singletons. This clonotype was counted between two and nine times. Antigen unknown. Germline CDR1 and CDR2: KGHSH and LQKENI. The length of the CDR3 is 14 residues. Trimming left V 1 base short and J 3 bases short, with 7 bases between. Study conclusions and caveats: Among clonotypes expanded in thyroid above 0.001, most were also found in blood.

This receptor was taken from a woman in her late teens or twenties with Graves' hyperthyroidism that later progressed to Graves' ophthalmopathy. This chain links TRBV18 with TRBJ2-1; D uncertain. Sequenced material: blood. CDR3 coding DNA: TGTGCCAGCTCACCACGCCCAGACTACAATGAGCAGTTCTTC. As protein: CASSPRPDYNEQFF.